A single sample gave rise to the 28 T cell receptor beta chains below, sequenced in a study of T cells in Graves' hyperthyroidism and ophthalmopathy. Amplified regions were TCR beta CDR3 sequences from RNA transcripts. A set of HTBI primers served as the primers for a first-round RT-PCR of the TCR CDR3. MiXCR, applied by TCRdb to the multiplex PCR reads, yields one record per CDR3 protein. The sample has approximately 400,000 distinct CDR3 sequences; more than 15% are singletons. Sequencing was performed on blood. The source is a woman aged 18-35 years with Graves' hyperthyroidism.

At least ten counts were recorded for this clonotype. The J gene is TRBJ2-1, the V gene TRBV5-1, with D perhaps TRBD2 (6 bases). This CDR3 comprises 13 residues. The germline gives CDR1 SGHRS, CDR2 YFSETQ. Trimming shortened V by 4 bases and J by 9 bases, and 14 bases separated the two germline ends. CDR3 sequence reads: CASSPPGRIEQFF. For the CDR3, the DNA is TGCGCCAGCAGCCCCCCTGGGAGGATTGAGCAGTTCTTC.

This clonotype has a count of ten or more. The gene calls are TRBV20-1 and TRBJ1-2, with 7 nucleotides matching TRBD1. With V trimmed by 5 bases and J by 0 bases, 3 bases remained unmatched. The germline CDR1 and CDR2 sequences are DFQATT and SNEGSKA (reference sequence). The CDR3 is 13 residues long. In DNA, the CDR3 is TGCAGTGCTCCGGGGACAGCTAACTATGGCTACACCTTC. Its protein product is CSAPGTANYGYTF.

The chain recombines TRBV4-2 with TRBJ1-4; D gene ambiguous. The ends were cut back, 4 bases at V and 4 bases at J, with 13 bases in the middle. CDR1 is LGHNA and CDR2 is YNFKEQ in the germline V gene. The CDR3 sequence is 15 residues long. The CDR3 loop reads CASSPRETVNEKLFF. The CDR3, as DNA: TGTGCCAGCAGCCCCCGAGAAACAGTTAATGAAAAACTGTTTTTT.

This clonotype came up many times. The chain employs TRBV10-1 and TRBJ2-7, with D possibly being TRBD1 (6 bases). The CDR3 sequence is 13 residues long. Germline V gene sequence: CDR1 WNHNN, CDR2 SYGVQD (reference sequence). The V and J ends lost 3 bases and 2 bases respectively, with 8 bases between them. The CDR3 DNA is TGCGCCAGCAGTGATGACAGGACCTACGAGCAGTACTTC. Protein product: CASSDDRTYEQYF.

This clonotype was counted at least ten times. The chain employs TRBV18 and TRBJ2-3; maybe TRBD2 (5 bases). Between the trimmed V and J ends, which lost 1 base and 3 bases, there was a span of 11 bases. The CDR3 is made up of 15 amino acids. The germline CDR1 and CDR2 sequences are KGHSH and LQKENI. CDR3 amino acids: CASSPREGRTDTQYF. The CDR3, as DNA: TGTGCCAGCTCACCACGTGAGGGTCGGACAGATACGCAGTATTTT.

This chain uses TRBV10-3 with TRBJ2-2, with a weak D call TRBD1 (6 bases). This CDR3 comprises 14 residues. The germline V gene has CDR1 ENHRY and CDR2 SYGVKD. Trimming shortened V by 3 bases and J by 5 bases, and 10 bases separated the two germline ends. The CDR3 loop reads CAISDRDKTGELFF. DNA of the CDR3: TGTGCCATCAGTGATAGGGACAAAACCGGGGAGCTGTTTTTT.

This clonotype was seen a few times. The V call is TRBV10-3, the J call TRBJ1-2; D is unclear. V was trimmed by 7 bases and J by 6 bases, leaving 12 bases between them. The CDR3 loop spans 12 amino acids. CDR1 is ENHRY and CDR2 is SYGVKD in the germline V gene. The chain's CDR3 is CAIKEGRDGYTF. CDR3 DNA sequence: TGTGCCATCAAAGAAGGAAGAGATGGCTACACCTTC.

This clonotype appeared a few times. V gene TRBV10-3 combines with J gene TRBJ2-7; 11 bases are shared with TRBD1. Germline lookup yields CDR1 ENHRY and CDR2 SYGVKD. V was pared by 2 bases and J by 3 bases, with 6 bases of the junction left unmatched. There are 16 residues in the CDR3. As DNA, the CDR3 is TGTGCCATCAGTGAGCCGGGACAGGGGGTGAACTACGAGCAGTACTTC. This encodes CAISEPGQGVNYEQYF.

In this sample, this clonotype turned up many times. The chain combines TRBV28 with TRBJ1-5; 8 bases match TRBD1. Trimming cost V 4 bases and J 2 bases; bases outside gene matches: 7. The CDR3 extends over 16 amino acids. Per germline, CDR1 MDHEN and CDR2 SYDVKM. The CDR3 reads CASSSTGGHGNQPQHF. CDR3 sequence (DNA): TGTGCCAGCAGTTCCACAGGGGGACATGGCAATCAGCCCCAGCATTTT.

This chain connects TRBV10-3 to TRBJ2-6; D is uncertain. The CDR3 has 14 amino acids. V was shortened by 1 base and J by 2 bases, with 3 bases between the two germline ends. CDR1 is ENHRY and CDR2 is SYGVKD in the germline V gene. The chain's CDR3 is CAISEWAGANVLTF. The CDR3 DNA is TGTGCCATCAGTGAGTGGGCTGGGGCCAACGTCCTGACTTTC.

The table lists this clonotype with a count of one. This chain joins TRBV9 and TRBJ2-1; TRBD2 aligns across 14 bases. V dropped 3 bases and J dropped 8; count of bases not matched to a gene: 7. CDR1 is SGDLS, CDR2 YYNGEE, per germline. This CDR3 is built from 16 residues. Written as DNA, the CDR3 is TGTGCCAGCAGCGCTCCGGGACTAGCGGGAGTGTATGAGCAGTTCTTC. This codes for CASSAPGLAGVYEQFF.

In its sample, this clonotype was seen many times. The gene calls are TRBV20-1 and TRBJ2-5, with unresolved D. The CDR3 consists of 13 residues. CDR1 DFQATT and CDR2 SNEGSKA come from the germline V gene (reference sequence). V was clipped by 3 bases and J by 1 base, with 9 bases between them. CDR3 DNA sequence: TGCAGTGCTAGGAGAAGCAGCCAAGAGACCCAGTACTTC. Its translation is CSARRSSQETQYF.

This clonotype has at least ten counts. V and J are TRBV4-2 and TRBJ2-7, with D possibly matching TRBD2 (6 bases). Trimming removed 1 base from V and 3 bases from J, with 13 bases in between. The germline V gene has CDR1 LGHNA and CDR2 YNFKEQ. CDR3 length equals 15 residues. The CDR3 coding sequence is TGTGCCAGCAGCCAAGGGGTGCGGGAAATCTACGAGCAGTACTTC. Amino acids: CASSQGVREIYEQYF.

The chain uses TRBV7-9 and TRBJ2-5; D uncertain. This CDR3 comprises 12 residues. Germline assignment: CDR1 SEHNR and CDR2 FQNEAQ (reference sequence). Trimming shortened V by 7 bases and J by 1 base, and 7 bases separated the two germline ends. CDR3 in amino acids: CASTRIQETQYF. CDR3 bases: TGTGCCAGCACCAGAATCCAAGAGACCCAGTACTTC.

Ten or more counts support this clonotype. The CDR3 bases are TGTGCCAGCAGCGCCGTAGCGGATGCCTACAATGAGCAGTTCTTC. It specifies CASSAVADAYNEQFF. The chain couples TRBV7-9 to TRBJ2-1; weak D call: TRBD2 (6 bases). Trimming shortened V by 5 bases and J by 2 bases, and 13 bases separated the two germline ends. CDR3 length: 15 residues. Germline assignment: CDR1 SEHNR and CDR2 FQNEAQ (reference sequence).

V is TRBV29-1 and J is TRBJ1-2, with 10 bases aligning to TRBD1. The germline CDR1 and CDR2 sequences are SQVTM and ANQGSEA. The CDR3 contains 14 residues. Trimming took 6 bases from V and 4 from J; bases not matched to a gene: 8. The DNA of the CDR3 is TGCAGCGTCCCTGACAGGGGGCTAGTCTATGGCTACACCTTC. Protein sequence: CSVPDRGLVYGYTF.

This clonotype was counted ten times or more. The chain uses TRBV2 and TRBJ2-7; 7 bases fit TRBD1. CDR1 SNHLY and CDR2 FYNNEI come from the germline V gene. CDR3 size: 15 residues. J gave up 0 bases and V 6 bases, and 8 bases lay outside the gene matches. CDR3 nucleotides: TGTGCCAGCAGACCCGACAGGGTTGGCTCCTACGAGCAGTACTTC. Translation gives CASRPDRVGSYEQYF.

In its sample, this clonotype was seen a few times. The rearrangement joins TRBV4-2 to TRBJ1-2; no reliable D call. V lost 0 bases, J lost 8 bases, and 7 bases lay in between. CDR1 is LGHNA, CDR2 YNFKEQ, per germline. The CDR3 covers 12 residues. CDR3 nucleotides: TGTGCCAGCAGCCAAGAAGGTCGCGGCTACACCTTC. This sequence encodes CASSQEGRGYTF.

This clonotype has at least ten counts. The chain is built from TRBV7-3 and TRBJ2-7; perhaps TRBD1 as D (6 bases). The CDR3 spans 14 residues. CDR1 and CDR2 from the germline V gene are SGHTA and FQGTGA. Trimming left V 1 base short and J 6 bases short, with 13 bases between. The CDR3 reads CASSLKDRTGEQYF. CDR3 bases: TGTGCCAGCAGCTTAAAGGACAGAACAGGCGAGCAGTACTTC.

This clonotype was counted a few times. This chain connects TRBV6-2 or TRBV6-3 to TRBJ1-5; D gene uncertain. Germline V gene sequence: CDR1 MNHEY, CDR2 SVGEGT. V was cut by 2 bases and J by 4 bases, with 18 bases left in between. The CDR3 sequence is 17 residues long. The CDR3 loop reads CASSYAPGGPLNQPQHF. The CDR3 nucleotides are TGTGCCAGCAGTTACGCCCCCGGAGGGCCCTTAAATCAGCCCCAGCATTTT.

Ten or more counts support this clonotype. The chain uses TRBV5-1 and TRBJ2-1, with 7 bases that match TRBD2. V trimming: 0 bases; J trimming: 2 bases; junction bases outside the gene matches: 5. Germline V gene data show CDR1 as SGHRS and CDR2 as YFSETQ. CDR3 length: 16 residues. In DNA, the CDR3 is TGCGCCAGCAGCTTGGAAGAGGCGGGAGCCTACAATGAGCAGTTCTTC. Translating it yields CASSLEEAGAYNEQFF.

This clonotype occurred many times. The chain recombines TRBV15 with TRBJ2-2, with 9 bases aligning to TRBD1. The CDR3 length is 16 residues. V was pared by 2 bases and J by 4 bases, with 5 bases of the junction left unmatched. Germline V gene data show CDR1 as LNHNV and CDR2 as YYDKDF (reference sequence). The DNA for the CDR3 is TGTGCCACCAGCAGAAGGGGACAGGGTCTCACCGGGGAGCTGTTTTTT. It codes for CATSRRGQGLTGELFF.

This chain joins TRBV2 and TRBJ2-1; 7 nucleotides match TRBD1. The CDR3 has 19 residues. Trimming took 0 bases from V and 0 from J; bases not matched to a gene: 11. CDR1 is SNHLY, CDR2 FYNNEI, per germline. The CDR3 loop reads CASSEAPSRGLRSYNEQFF. DNA for the CDR3: TGTGCCAGCAGTGAAGCCCCTTCGAGGGGGCTACGCTCCTACAATGAGCAGTTCTTC.

Ten or more counts support this clonotype. This chain connects TRBV7-2 to TRBJ2-1, with 11 bases identical to TRBD2. The CDR3 length is 17 residues. Germline V gene lookup returns CDR1 SGHTA and CDR2 FQGNSA. The V and J ends lost 5 bases and 0 bases, in that order; junction bases with no gene match: 6. In DNA form, the CDR3 reads TGTGCCAGCAGCCTATGGGGACTAGCGGACTCCTACAATGAGCAGTTCTTC. Translated: CASSLWGLADSYNEQFF.

Only a few counts were recorded for this clonotype. The CDR3 loop reads CASSQERLAGAADTQYF. The DNA for the CDR3 is TGCGCCAGCAGCCAAGAGAGACTAGCGGGAGCGGCAGATACGCAGTATTTT. This chain uses TRBV4-1 with TRBJ2-3, with 12 bases identical to TRBD2. J lost 4 bases, V lost 0 bases, and 5 bases had no gene match. This CDR3 has 17 residues. CDR1 MGHRA and CDR2 YSYEKL come from the germline V gene.

This clonotype was seen many times. This chain joins TRBV7-2 and TRBJ2-5; unclear D gene. Per germline, CDR1 SGHTA and CDR2 FQGNSA. V was trimmed by 4 bases and J by 1 base, leaving 7 bases between them. The CDR3 extends over 13 amino acids. The chain's CDR3 is CASSYRVQETQYF. DNA of the CDR3: TGTGCCAGCAGCTACCGGGTCCAAGAGACCCAGTACTTC.

This clonotype was seen a handful of times. The chain recombines TRBV20-1 with TRBJ2-1, with 12 positions matching TRBD1. CDR1 DFQATT and CDR2 SNEGSKA come from the germline V gene (reference sequence). V was pared by 4 bases and J by 1 base, with 8 bases of the junction left unmatched. The CDR3 is made up of 17 amino acids. CDR3 coding DNA: TGCAGTGCTACCCCGGGACAGGGGGCGCGTTCCTACAATGAGCAGTTCTTC. Its translation: CSATPGQGARSYNEQFF.

Comments on this clonotype: Possible read error: a much larger clone is one base away. The chain combines TRBV12-3 or TRBV12-4 with TRBJ2-7; a possible D gene is TRBD2 (5 bases). The CDR3 has 15 amino acids. CDR3 protein: CASSLAGVLSYGQYF. In nucleotides, the CDR3 is TGTGCCAGCAGTTTAGCGGGAGTCCTCTCCTACGGGCAGTACTTC.